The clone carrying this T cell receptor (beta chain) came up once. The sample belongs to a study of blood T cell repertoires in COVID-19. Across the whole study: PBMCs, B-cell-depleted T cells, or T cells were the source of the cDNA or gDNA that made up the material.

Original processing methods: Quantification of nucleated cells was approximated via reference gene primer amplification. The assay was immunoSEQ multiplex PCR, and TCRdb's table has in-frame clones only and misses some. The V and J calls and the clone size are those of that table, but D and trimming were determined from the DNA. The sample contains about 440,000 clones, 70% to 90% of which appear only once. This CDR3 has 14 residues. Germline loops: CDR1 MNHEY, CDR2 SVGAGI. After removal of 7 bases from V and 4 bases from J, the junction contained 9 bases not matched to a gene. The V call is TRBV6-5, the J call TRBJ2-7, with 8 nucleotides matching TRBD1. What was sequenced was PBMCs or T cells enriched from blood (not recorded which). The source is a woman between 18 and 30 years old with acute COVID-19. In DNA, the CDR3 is TGTGCCAGCACGAGACAGGGGACGATATACGAGCAGTACTTC. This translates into CASTRQGTIYEQYF.